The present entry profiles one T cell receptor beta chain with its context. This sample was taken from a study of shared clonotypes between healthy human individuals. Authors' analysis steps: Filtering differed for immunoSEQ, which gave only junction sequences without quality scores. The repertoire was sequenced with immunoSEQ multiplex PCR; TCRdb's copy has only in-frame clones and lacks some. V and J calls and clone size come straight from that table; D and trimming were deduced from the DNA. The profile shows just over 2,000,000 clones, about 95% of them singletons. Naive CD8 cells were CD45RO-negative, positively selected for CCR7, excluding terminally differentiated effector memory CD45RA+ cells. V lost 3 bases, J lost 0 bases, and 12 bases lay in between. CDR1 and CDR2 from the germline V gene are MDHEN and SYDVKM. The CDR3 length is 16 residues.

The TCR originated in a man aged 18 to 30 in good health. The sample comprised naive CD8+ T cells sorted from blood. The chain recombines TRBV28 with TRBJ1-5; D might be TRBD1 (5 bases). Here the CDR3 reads CASSFYRPYSNQPQHF. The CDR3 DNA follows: TGTGCCAGCAGTTTTTACAGGCCTTATAGCAATCAGCCCCAGCATTTT. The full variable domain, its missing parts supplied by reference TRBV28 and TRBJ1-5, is DVKVTQSSRYLVKRTGEKVFLECVQDMDHENMFWYRQDPGLGLRLIYFSYDVKMKEKGDIPEGYSVSREKKERFSLILESASTNQTSMYLCASSFYRPYSNQPQHFGDGTRLSIL.